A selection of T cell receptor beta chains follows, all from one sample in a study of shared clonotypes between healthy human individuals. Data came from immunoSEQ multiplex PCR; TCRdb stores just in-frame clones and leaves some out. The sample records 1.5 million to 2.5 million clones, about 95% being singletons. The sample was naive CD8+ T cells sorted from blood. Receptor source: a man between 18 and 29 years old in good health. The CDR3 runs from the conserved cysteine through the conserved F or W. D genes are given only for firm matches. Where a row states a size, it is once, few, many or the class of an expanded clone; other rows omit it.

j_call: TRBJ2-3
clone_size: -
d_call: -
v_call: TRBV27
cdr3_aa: CASSLVASSITDTQYF
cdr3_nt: TGTGCCAGCAGTTTAGTCGCGTCGAGTATCACAGATACGCAGTATTTT

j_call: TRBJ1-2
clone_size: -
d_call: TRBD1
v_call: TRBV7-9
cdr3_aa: CASSALDRGPYGYTF
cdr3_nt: TGTGCCAGCAGCGCACTGGACAGGGGCCCTTATGGCTACACCTTC

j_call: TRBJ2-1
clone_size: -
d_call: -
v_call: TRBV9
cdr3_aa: CASSVVGLDNEQFF
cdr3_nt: TGTGCCAGCAGCGTAGTGGGGCTCGACAATGAGCAGTTCTTC

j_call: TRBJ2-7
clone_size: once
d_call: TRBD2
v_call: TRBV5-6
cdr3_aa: CASSLELAGGPSYEQYF
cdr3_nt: TGTGCCAGCAGCTTGGAACTAGCGGGAGGGCCGAGTTACGAGCAGTACTTC

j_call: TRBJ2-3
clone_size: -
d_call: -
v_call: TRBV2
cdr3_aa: CASSVTSSTDTQYF
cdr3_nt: TGTGCCAGCAGTGTGACAAGTAGCACAGATACGCAGTATTTT

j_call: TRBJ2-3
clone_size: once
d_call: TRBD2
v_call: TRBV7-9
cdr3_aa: CASSLALAGGITDTQYF
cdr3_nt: TGTGCCAGCAGCTTAGCGCTAGCGGGAGGGATCACAGATACGCAGTATTTT

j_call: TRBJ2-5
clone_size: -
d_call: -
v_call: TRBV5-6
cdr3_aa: CASSWQHEETQYF
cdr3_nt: TGTGCCAGCAGCTGGCAGCACGAAGAGACCCAGTACTTC

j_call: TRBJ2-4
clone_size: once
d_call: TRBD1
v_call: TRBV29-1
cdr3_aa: CSVDSPGGGNIQYF
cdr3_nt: TGCAGCGTTGATTCTCCAGGGGGTGGAAACATTCAGTACTTC

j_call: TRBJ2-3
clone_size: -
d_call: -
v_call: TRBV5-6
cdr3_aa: CASIQRGHLRTDTQYF
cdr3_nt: TGTGCCAGCATTCAAAGGGGACATCTTCGCACAGATACGCAGTATTTT

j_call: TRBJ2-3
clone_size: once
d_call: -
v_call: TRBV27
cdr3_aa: CASSPILRTRFMGTDTQYF
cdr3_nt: TGTGCCAGCAGTCCAATACTACGGACCCGATTTATGGGCACAGATACGCAGTATTTT

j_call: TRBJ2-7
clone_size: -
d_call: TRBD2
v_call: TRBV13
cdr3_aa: CASRARREVSYEQYF
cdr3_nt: TGTGCCAGCAGGGCCCGGCGGGAGGTCTCCTACGAGCAGTACTTC

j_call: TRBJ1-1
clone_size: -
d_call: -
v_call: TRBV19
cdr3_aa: CATTGGTEAFF
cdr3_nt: TGTGCCACTACGGGCGGCACTGAAGCTTTCTTT

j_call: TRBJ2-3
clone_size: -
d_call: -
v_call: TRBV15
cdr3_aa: CATSGLVVGVSADTQYF
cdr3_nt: TGTGCCACCAGCGGCCTCGTTGTGGGAGTTAGCGCAGATACGCAGTATTTT

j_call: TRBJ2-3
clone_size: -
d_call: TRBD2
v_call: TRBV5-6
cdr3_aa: CASSSLSGGSTDTQYF
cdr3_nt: TGTGCCAGCAGCTCCCTTAGCGGGGGAAGCACAGATACGCAGTATTTT

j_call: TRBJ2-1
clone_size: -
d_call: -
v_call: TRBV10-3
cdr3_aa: CAITPGDYNEQFF
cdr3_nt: TGTGCCATCACCCCGGGGGATTACAATGAGCAGTTCTTC

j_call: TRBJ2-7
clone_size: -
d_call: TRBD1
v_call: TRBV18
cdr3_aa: CASSPEGQRPDEQYF
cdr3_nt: TGTGCCAGCTCACCAGAGGGACAGAGACCCGATGAGCAGTACTTC

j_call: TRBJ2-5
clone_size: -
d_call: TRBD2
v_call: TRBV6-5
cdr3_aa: CASSYTPGLQETQYF
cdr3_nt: TGTGCCAGCAGTTACACCCCGGGACTACAAGAGACCCAGTACTTC

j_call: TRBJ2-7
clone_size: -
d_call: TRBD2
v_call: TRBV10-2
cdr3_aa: CASTRLAGGGYEQYF
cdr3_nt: TGCGCCAGCACAAGACTAGCGGGAGGAGGGTACGAGCAGTACTTC

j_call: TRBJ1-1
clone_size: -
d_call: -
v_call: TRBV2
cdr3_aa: CASSEGGERLNTEAFF
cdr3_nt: TGTGCCAGCAGTGAAGGGGGGGAGCGGTTGAACACTGAAGCTTTCTTT

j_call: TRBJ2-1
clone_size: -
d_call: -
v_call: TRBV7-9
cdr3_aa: CASSPVSISYNEQFF
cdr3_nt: TGTGCCAGCAGCCCTGTATCGATCTCCTACAATGAGCAGTTCTTC

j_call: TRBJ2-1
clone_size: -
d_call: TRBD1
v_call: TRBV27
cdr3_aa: CASSFLALGQGHNEQFF
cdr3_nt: TGTGCCAGCAGTTTCCTGGCCCTCGGACAGGGCCACAATGAGCAGTTCTTC

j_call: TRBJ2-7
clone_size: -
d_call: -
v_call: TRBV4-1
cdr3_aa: CASSHHAGTSTYEQYF
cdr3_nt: TGCGCCAGCAGCCACCATGCCGGGACTTCCACCTACGAGCAGTACTTC

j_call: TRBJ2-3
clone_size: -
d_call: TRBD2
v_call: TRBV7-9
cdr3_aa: CASSPYLGASGDTQYF
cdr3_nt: TGTGCCAGCAGCCCCTATCTGGGGGCTAGCGGGGATACGCAGTATTTT

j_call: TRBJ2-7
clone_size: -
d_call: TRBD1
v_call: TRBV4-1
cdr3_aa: CASSQKQGTYEQYF
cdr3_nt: TGCGCCAGCAGCCAGAAACAGGGGACCTACGAGCAGTACTTC

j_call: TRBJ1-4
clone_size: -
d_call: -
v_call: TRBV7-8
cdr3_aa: CASSSGRPNEKLFF
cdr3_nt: TGTGCCAGCAGCTCGGGACGGCCTAATGAAAAACTGTTTTTT

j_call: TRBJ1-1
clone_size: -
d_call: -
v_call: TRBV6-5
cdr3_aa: CASRKGILNTEAFF
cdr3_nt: TGTGCCAGCAGAAAGGGGATATTGAACACTGAAGCTTTCTTT

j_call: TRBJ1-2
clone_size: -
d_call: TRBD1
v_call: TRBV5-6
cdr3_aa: CASSRDRGLSGYTF
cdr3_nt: TGTGCCAGCAGCCGAGACAGGGGGCTAAGTGGCTACACCTTC

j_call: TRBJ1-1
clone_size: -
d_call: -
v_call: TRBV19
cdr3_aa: CASSIGPSMNTEAFF
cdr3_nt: TGTGCCAGTAGTATAGGGCCGAGTATGAACACTGAAGCTTTCTTT

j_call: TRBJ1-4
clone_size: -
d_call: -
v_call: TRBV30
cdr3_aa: CAWSLSGTEKLFF
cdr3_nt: TGTGCCTGGAGTCTTTCCGGGACAGAAAAACTGTTTTTT

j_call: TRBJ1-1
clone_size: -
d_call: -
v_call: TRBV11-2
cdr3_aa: CASSLGFNTEAFF
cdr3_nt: TGTGCCAGCAGCTTAGGTTTCAACACTGAAGCTTTCTTT

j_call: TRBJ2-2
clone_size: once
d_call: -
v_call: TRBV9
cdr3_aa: CASSVPGGGINTGELFF
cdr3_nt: TGTGCCAGCAGCGTCCCTGGTGGGGGGATCAACACCGGGGAGCTGTTTTTT

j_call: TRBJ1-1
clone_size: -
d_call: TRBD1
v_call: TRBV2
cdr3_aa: CASSEAQGVNTEAFF
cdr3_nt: TGTGCCAGCAGTGAAGCTCAGGGGGTGAACACTGAAGCTTTCTTT

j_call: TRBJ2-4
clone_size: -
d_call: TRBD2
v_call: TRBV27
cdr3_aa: CASSLYVAGAKNIQYF
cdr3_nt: TGTGCCAGCAGTTTATACGTAGCGGGAGCCAAAAACATTCAGTACTTC

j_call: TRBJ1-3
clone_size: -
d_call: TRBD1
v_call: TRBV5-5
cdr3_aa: CASRGDRDYEGNTIYF
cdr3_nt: TGTGCCAGCAGGGGGGACAGGGACTATGAAGGAAACACCATATATTTT

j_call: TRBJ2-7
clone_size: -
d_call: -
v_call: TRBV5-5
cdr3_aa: CASSLDRITYEQYF
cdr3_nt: TGTGCCAGCAGCTTAGACAGGATAACCTACGAGCAGTACTTC

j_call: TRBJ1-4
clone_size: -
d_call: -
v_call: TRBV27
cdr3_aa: CASSLYGDEKLFF
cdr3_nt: TGTGCCAGCAGTTTATACGGAGATGAAAAACTGTTTTTT

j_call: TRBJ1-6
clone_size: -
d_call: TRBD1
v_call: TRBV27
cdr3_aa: CASSFTGADSPLHF
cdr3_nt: TGTGCCAGCAGTTTTACAGGGGCGGATTCACCCCTCCACTTT

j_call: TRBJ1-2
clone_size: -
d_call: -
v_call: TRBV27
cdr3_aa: CASKPGLNYGYTF
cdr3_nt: TGTGCCAGCAAACCGGGACTAAACTATGGCTACACCTTC

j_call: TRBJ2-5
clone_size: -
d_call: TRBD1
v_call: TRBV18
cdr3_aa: CASSLDYTTGFETQYF
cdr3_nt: TGTGCCAGCTCACTTGATTATACGACAGGGTTTGAGACCCAGTACTTC

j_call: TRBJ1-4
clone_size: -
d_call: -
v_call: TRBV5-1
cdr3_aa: CASSLVQGPTNEKLFF
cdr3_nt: TGCGCCAGCAGCTTGGTGCAGGGCCCTACTAATGAAAAACTGTTTTTT

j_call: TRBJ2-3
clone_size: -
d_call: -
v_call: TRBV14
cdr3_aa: CASSRRESYTDTQYF
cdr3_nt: TGTGCCAGCAGCCGCAGGGAGTCTTACACAGATACGCAGTATTTT

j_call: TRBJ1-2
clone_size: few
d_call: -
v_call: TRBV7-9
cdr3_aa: CASSLDFGYTF
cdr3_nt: TGTGCCAGCAGCTTAGACTTTGGCTACACCTTC

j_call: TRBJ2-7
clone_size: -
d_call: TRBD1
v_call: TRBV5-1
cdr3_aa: CASSSEDRGQYEQYF
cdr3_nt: TGCGCCAGCAGCTCGGAGGACAGGGGCCAGTACGAGCAGTACTTC

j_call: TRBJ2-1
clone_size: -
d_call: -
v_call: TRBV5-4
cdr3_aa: CASSPEGFYNEQFF
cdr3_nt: TGTGCCAGCAGCCCCGAGGGGTTCTACAATGAGCAGTTCTTC

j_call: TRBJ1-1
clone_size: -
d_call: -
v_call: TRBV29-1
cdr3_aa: CSVTGGRNTEAFF
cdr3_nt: TGCAGCGTCACGGGGGGGCGAAACACTGAAGCTTTCTTT